One T cell receptor (beta chain) is described in this entry. This sample is part of a study of blood T cell repertoires in COVID-19. Profiled with immunoSEQ multiplex PCR; TCRdb holds only in-frame clones, not every one. Of 35,000 to 50,000 clones in the sample, around nine tenths were seen once. CDR3 length: 15 residues. The germline V gene has CDR1 LGHDT and CDR2 YNNKEL (reference sequence). Trimming cost V 1 base and J 4 bases, with 13 bases left between them. The gene calls are TRBV3-1 (or the pseudogene TRBV3-2) and TRBJ1-1; D is unresolved. The TCR comes from a human donor in a cohort sampled during active COVID-19. Sequences were obtained from peripheral blood. CDR3 region: CASSQVRLRFTEAFF. The CDR3 DNA reads as TGTGCCAGCAGCCAAGTACGACTCCGATTCACTGAAGCTTTCTTT.